The sequence of this T cell receptor (beta chain) was determined in a study of long-term antiretroviral therapy in people with HIV. Across the study: The earliest specimens came about a decade ahead of the 2015 immediate-ART recommendation.

Version v3.0 of the immunoSEQ assay was performed at survey level. Measured with immunoSEQ multiplex PCR; TCRdb has only the in-frame clones, and not every one. Of over 15,000 clones in the sample, approximately 84% are singletons; the top ten hold approximately 8%. Germline CDR1 is SGHAT and CDR2 is FQNNGV. Trimming took off 6 bases at V and 4 bases at J, with 18 bases between the two ends. The CDR3 is made up of 15 amino acids. Each sample contained 1-10 million cryopreserved PBMC, thawed before DNA extraction. The chain joins TRBV11-2 to TRBJ1-1, with D unclear. The receptor was isolated from a man younger than 35 with HIV. Source: unsorted PBMCs, taken 0.9 years after starting antiretroviral therapy. Written as DNA, the CDR3 is TGTGCCAGCAGGACCCTCTTCGGACGCCGCACTGAAGCTTTCTTT. Translation: CASRTLFGRRTEAFF.